This T cell receptor beta chain is from a study of blood T cell repertoires in COVID-19. The germline CDR1 and CDR2 sequences are MRHNA and SNTAGT. Trimming cost V 2 bases and J 3 bases, with 8 bases left between them. The CDR3 length is 14 residues. The study drew participants aged about 18 to 90 years from 24 US areas. Method: immunoSEQ multiplex PCR; TCRdb's copy keeps in-frame clones and lacks some. The repertoire holds more than 250,000 clones, with approximately 82% as singletons. V is TRBV6-4 and J is TRBJ1-5; D unresolved. The clonotype originates from a man in his forties or fifties who had been exposed to COVID-19. Input material: PBMCs or T cells enriched from blood (not recorded which). CDR3 DNA: TGTGCCAGCAGTGACGGGCCCACCAATCAGCCCCAGCATTTT. It codes for CASSDGPTNQPQHF.